Included here is one TCR beta chain sequence, with context. Source study methods: The authors estimated nucleated cell counts from reference gene primer amplification. Data came from immunoSEQ multiplex PCR; TCRdb stores just in-frame clones and leaves some out. V, J and clone size are taken as reported in that table, and D and trimming were inferred from the DNA itself. The sample holds 100,000 to 150,000 clones, under 80% seen once. This record belongs to a study of blood T cell repertoires in COVID-19. The overall study: COVID-19 samples collected from the United States, Italy and Spain covered acute and convalescent phases. Sample material is recorded as cDNA or gDNA derived from T cells, B-cell-depleted T cells, or PBMCs.

Germline V lookup: CDR1 SGHNT, CDR2 YYREEE (reference sequence). There are 14 residues in the CDR3. V dropped 4 bases and J dropped 4 bases, with 14 bases sitting between them. This receptor was obtained from a man between 45 and 60 years old with acute or convalescent COVID-19. The sequenced sample was peripheral blood. The chain carries TRBV5-4 and TRBJ1-1, with no clear D. The CDR3 nucleotides are TGTGCCAGCAGCCTAGACTACATGGGCACTGAAGCTTTCTTT. Protein: CASSLDYMGTEAFF.